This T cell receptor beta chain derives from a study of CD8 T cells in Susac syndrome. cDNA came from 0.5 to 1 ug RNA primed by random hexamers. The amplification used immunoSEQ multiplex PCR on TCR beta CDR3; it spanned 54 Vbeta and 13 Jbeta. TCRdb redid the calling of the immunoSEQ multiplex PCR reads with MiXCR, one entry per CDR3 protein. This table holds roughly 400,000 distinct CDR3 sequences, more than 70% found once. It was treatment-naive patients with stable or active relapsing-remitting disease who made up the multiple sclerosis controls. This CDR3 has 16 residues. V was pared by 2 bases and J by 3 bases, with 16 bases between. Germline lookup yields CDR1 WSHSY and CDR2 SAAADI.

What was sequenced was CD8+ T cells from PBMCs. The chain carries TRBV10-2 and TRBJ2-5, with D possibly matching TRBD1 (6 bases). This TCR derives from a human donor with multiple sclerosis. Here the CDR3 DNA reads TGCGCCAGCAGTGAGCTCAACACAGGGCCCAAAGAGACCCAGTACTTC. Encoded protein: CASSELNTGPKETQYF.